These 24 T cell receptor beta chains originate from one sample sequenced in a study of blood T cell repertoires in COVID-19. Generated by immunoSEQ multiplex PCR, the TCRdb table keeps only in-frame clones and is missing some. The table has about 250,000 clones, approximately 82% seen once. The material sequenced was peripheral blood. These receptors were collected from a man aged 35-49 years with active or convalescent COVID-19.

The chain combines TRBV7-9 with TRBJ2-3; 9 bases are shared with TRBD1. The CDR3 is 16 residues long. Trimming cost V 6 bases and J 4 bases; bases outside gene matches: 11. Germline assignment: CDR1 SEHNR and CDR2 FQNEAQ (reference sequence). CDR3 DNA: TGTGCCAGCAGTCTACCGGGACAGGGAGTTGCAGATACGCAGTATTTT. It is translated as CASSLPGQGVADTQYF. Based on the CDR3 plus reference TRBV7-9 and TRBJ2-3, the full variable domain is DTGVSQNPRHKITKRGQNVTFRCDPISEHNRLYWYRQTLGQGPEFLTYFQNEAQLEKSRLLSDRFSAERPKGSFSTLEIQRTEQGDSAMYLCASSLPGQGVADTQYFGPGTRLTVL.

The genes are TRBV27 and TRBJ2-1, with TRBD2 matching over 9 bases. V dropped 2 bases and J dropped 4; count of bases not matched to a gene: 3. The CDR3 runs to 15 residues. Germline V gene data show CDR1 as MNHEY and CDR2 as SMNVEV (reference sequence). The CDR3 sequence is CASSLMGLAYNEQFF. In DNA, the CDR3 is TGTGCCAGCAGTTTAATGGGACTAGCATACAATGAGCAGTTCTTC.

The chain uses TRBV7-3 and TRBJ2-3; D not certain. This CDR3 spans 15 amino acids. V was shortened by 5 bases and J by 2 bases, with 14 bases between the two germline ends. Germline V CDR1 and CDR2: SGHTA, FQGTGA. Here the CDR3 reads CASSLEASNTDTQYF. CDR3 DNA sequence: TGTGCCAGCAGCCTTGAGGCCTCCAACACAGATACGCAGTATTTT.

The chain carries TRBV27 and TRBJ2-7, with TRBD1 matching 7 bases. Germline CDR1 reads MNHEY; CDR2 reads SMNVEV (reference sequence). The CDR3 is 15 residues long. With 2 bases clipped from V and 1 base from J, the junction kept 5 bases outside the gene matches. The CDR3 loop is CASSLRGGYSYEQYF. Written as DNA, the CDR3 is TGTGCCAGCAGTTTACGAGGGGGCTATTCCTACGAGCAGTACTTC.

The chain combines TRBV19 with TRBJ1-4, with 9 bases identical to TRBD1. Germline trimming cut 4 bases from V and 8 bases from J; bases unmatched to any gene: 8. The CDR3 is made up of 15 amino acids. CDR1 is LNHDA and CDR2 is SQIVND in the germline V gene (reference sequence). CDR3 residues: CASSRTGGISEKLFF. The CDR3 nucleotides are TGTGCCAGTAGTAGAACAGGGGGCATCTCAGAAAAACTGTTTTTT.

The chain uses TRBV2 and TRBJ2-7; TRBD1 agrees at 7 bases. Germline trimming cut 9 bases from V and 6 bases from J; bases unmatched to any gene: 14. Germline V gives CDR1 SNHLY, CDR2 FYNNEI. The CDR3 is 14 residues long. This CDR3 is CASQTGSFYVEQYF. The CDR3, as DNA: TGTGCCAGTCAGACAGGGAGTTTTTATGTCGAGCAGTACTTC.

Here the CDR3 reads CASSQDLRANTDTQYF. The CDR3 region has the DNA TGCGCCAGCAGCCAAGATTTGCGCGCCAACACAGATACGCAGTATTTT. This sequence joins TRBV4-1 and TRBJ2-3; D is unresolved. V was pared by 0 bases and J by 2 bases, with 12 bases between. The CDR3 is made up of 16 amino acids. The germline V gene encodes CDR1 MGHRA and CDR2 YSYEKL.

CDR3 sequence reads: CASSLAVSGGYNEQFF. Here the CDR3 DNA reads TGCGCCAGCAGCTTAGCAGTTAGCGGGGGCTACAATGAGCAGTTCTTC. The chain employs TRBV5-1 and TRBJ2-1, with 9 bases that match TRBD2. Germline-derived CDR1 and CDR2 are SGHRS and YFSETQ. The V and J ends lost 2 bases and 3 bases, in that order; junction bases with no gene match: 6. CDR3 length: 16 residues.

The rearrangement joins TRBV9 to TRBJ2-4; 9 bases match TRBD2. The CDR3 length is 13 residues. Germline V gene sequence: CDR1 SGDLS, CDR2 YYNGEE. V trimming: 3 bases; J trimming: 6 bases; junction bases outside the gene matches: 1. The CDR3 is CASSEGLANIQYF. The CDR3 nucleotides are TGTGCCAGCAGCGAGGGACTAGCAAACATTCAGTACTTC.

V and J are TRBV7-8 and TRBJ1-4; TRBD1 is a possible D gene (6 bases). The CDR3 has 15 residues. The germline V gene encodes CDR1 SGHVS and CDR2 FQNEAQ. V was cut by 5 bases and J by 3 bases, with 13 bases left in between. The CDR3 coding sequence is TGTGCCAGCAGCCCATACAGGGTAGCTAATGAAAAACTGTTTTTT. This translates into CASSPYRVANEKLFF.

The chain recombines TRBV24-1 with TRBJ1-2, with a possible D match to TRBD1 (5 bases). The CDR3 sequence is 13 residues long. V lost 5 bases and J lost 8, with 14 bases in between. From germline, CDR1 is KGHDR and CDR2 SFDVKD. The CDR3 DNA sequence: TGTGCCACCAGTGGTGTTTCGGGGGTCGGCTACACCTTC. Encoded protein: CATSGVSGVGYTF.

The chain links TRBV11-3 to TRBJ2-3; 15 bases are a match to TRBD2. V gave up 1 base and J gave up 0 bases; unmatched junction bases: 8. The V gene's germline CDR1 is SGHNT and CDR2 YENEEA. CDR3 size: 20 residues. The chain's CDR3 is CASSLADGLAGGPSTDTQYF. In DNA, the CDR3 is TGTGCCAGCAGCTTAGCCGATGGACTAGCGGGGGGGCCTAGCACAGATACGCAGTATTTT.

With respect to this clone: In the same sample, other DNA sequences code for this CDR3. The gene calls are TRBV18 and TRBJ2-5; D is unclear. Germline values: CDR1 KGHSH, CDR2 LQKENI. The CDR3 totals 13 residues. V was cut by 3 bases and J by 4 bases, with 9 bases left in between. Here the CDR3 DNA reads TGTGCCAGCTCACCTAACCGTAGAGAGACCCAGTACTTC. Protein sequence: CASSPNRRETQYF.

The CDR3 nucleotides read TGTGCCAGCAGCTTACAACAGGGGGTGGGACGTGAAGCTTTCTTT. Amino acids: CASSLQQGVGREAFF. The V gene is TRBV7-9, the J gene TRBJ1-1; 8 bases line up with TRBD1. The CDR3 contains 15 residues. CDR1 is SEHNR and CDR2 is FQNEAQ in the germline V gene (reference sequence). The V and J ends lost 2 bases and 7 bases, in that order; junction bases with no gene match: 9.

V usage is TRBV20-1 and J usage is TRBJ2-1; TRBD2 matches at 12 bases. J lost 5 bases, V lost 3 bases, and 5 bases had no gene match. Germline loops: CDR1 DFQATT, CDR2 SNEGSKA (reference sequence). CDR3 size: 15 residues. CDR3 in amino acids: CSASRASGRDNEQFF. The CDR3 DNA sequence: TGCAGTGCTAGTAGGGCTAGCGGGAGGGACAATGAGCAGTTCTTC.

The J gene is TRBJ1-6, the V gene TRBV30; 9 positions agree with TRBD1. This CDR3 is built from 15 residues. Trimming at V came to 1 base and at J to 8 bases, leaving 6 bases not matched to a gene. Per the germline V gene, CDR1 is GTSNPN and CDR2 is SVGIG (reference sequence). CDR3 loop: CAWSARDRDYSPLHF. The CDR3 nucleotides read TGTGCCTGGAGTGCCAGGGACAGGGACTATTCACCCCTCCACTTT.

The DNA of the CDR3 is TGCGCCAGCAGCCCTGACTCGACTAACACTGAAGCTTTCTTT. This translates into CASSPDSTNTEAFF. The V gene is TRBV5-1, the J gene TRBJ1-1; D gene unclear. The CDR3 spans 14 residues. V dropped 4 bases and J dropped 2 bases, with 12 bases sitting between them. Germline lookup yields CDR1 SGHRS and CDR2 YFSETQ.

This chain joins TRBV6-5 and TRBJ1-1; D remains unclear. Germline assignment: CDR1 MNHEY and CDR2 SVGAGI. V was clipped by 6 bases and J by 0 bases, with 11 bases between them. CDR3 length: 14 amino acids. CDR3 sequence: CASRRHNLNTEAFF. The CDR3 DNA reads TGTGCCAGCAGGCGACACAATTTGAACACTGAAGCTTTCTTT.

The chain uses TRBV25-1 and TRBJ2-2; D is possibly TRBD1 (5 bases). This CDR3 is built from 13 residues. CDR1 MGHDK and CDR2 SYGVNS come from the germline V gene. V dropped 4 bases and J dropped 8 bases, with 11 bases sitting between them. The DNA of the CDR3 is TGTGCCAGCAGTGCACAGCAGGGTGGGGAGCTGTTTTTT. Encoded protein: CASSAQQGGELFF.

This chain uses TRBV28 with TRBJ2-1, with a possible D match to TRBD2 (5 bases). Germline-derived CDR1 and CDR2 are MDHEN and SYDVKM. This CDR3 has 14 amino acids. V shed 1 base and J shed 8 bases, with 12 bases lying between them. The DNA for the CDR3 is TGTGCCAGCAGTTTATTAGGAGGACGAGATGAGCAGTTCTTC. It specifies CASSLLGGRDEQFF.

The chain is built from TRBV5-1 and TRBJ1-2, with 12 bases lining up with TRBD1. The V and J ends lost 0 bases and 5 bases, in that order; junction bases with no gene match: 11. This CDR3 contains 18 residues. From germline, CDR1 is SGHRS and CDR2 YFSETQ. The CDR3 DNA sequence: TGCGCCAGCAGCTTGGCCCCGGGACAGGGGGCGAGTCCTTATGGCTACACCTTC. Translating gives CASSLAPGQGASPYGYTF.

This clone was observed many times. The chain is built from TRBV24-1 and TRBJ2-3; TRBD1 is a possible D gene (6 bases). V lost 7 bases, J lost 4 bases, and 11 bases lay in between. CDR1 and CDR2 (germline): KGHDR, SFDVKD. This CDR3 spans 13 amino acids. The CDR3 bases are TGTGCCACCAGCCTGGGGGCCCCAGATACGCAGTATTTT. Amino acid sequence: CATSLGAPDTQYF.

J is TRBJ1-4 and V is TRBV5-8; 9 bases agree with TRBD1. The CDR3 extends over 17 amino acids. J was trimmed by 3 bases and V by 4 bases; bases with no gene match: 10. CDR1 is SGHTS and CDR2 is YDEGEE in the germline V gene. The CDR3 spells CASSDGQGKRSNEKLFF. CDR3 DNA: TGTGCCAGCAGCGATGGACAGGGGAAGAGGTCTAATGAAAAACTGTTTTTT.

This chain joins TRBV25-1 and TRBJ2-3, with D perhaps matching TRBD1 (5 bases). The CDR3 extends over 14 amino acids. The V end was cut by 3 bases, the J end by 6 bases, with 13 bases between. Germline values: CDR1 MGHDK, CDR2 SYGVNS. The CDR3 DNA follows: TGTGCCAGCAGTGACCACAGGCGAGAGGATACGCAGTATTTT. Its protein is CASSDHRREDTQYF.